A selection of T cell receptor beta chains follows, all from one sample in a study of T cells in tumors after PD-1 blockade. TCRdb keeps only in-frame clones here, not all; method: immunoSEQ multiplex PCR. The repertoire has under 40,000 clones, approximately 73% of them found once; the top ten carry under 40%. Sequenced material: PBMCs, taken after anti-PD-1 treatment. Receptors originate from a human donor with basal cell carcinoma. The CDR3 runs from the conserved cysteine through the conserved F or W. Fields, in order: V gene, D gene, J gene, CDR3 protein. The D gene is left open where the match is weak.

>TRBV19|TRBD1|TRBJ2-3
CASSIFQGVGDTQYF
>TRBV5-1|NA|TRBJ2-5
CASSLAVSQETQYF
>TRBV7-3|NA|TRBJ2-5
CASSSSGASWETQYF
>TRBV5-1|TRBD1|TRBJ2-7
CASSLGTGLDEQYF
>TRBV19|NA|TRBJ2-2
CASNRGYTGELFF
>TRBV10-3|NA|TRBJ2-1
CAISGEGYNEQFF
>TRBV10-3|TRBD1|TRBJ2-7
CAISESGGTGAYEQYF
>TRBV5-1|TRBD1|TRBJ2-1
CASSLSLAGGEQFF
>TRBV6-5|NA|TRBJ1-1
CASSSATEAFF
>TRBV19|NA|TRBJ1-5
CASSMGQYSNQPQHF
>TRBV6-6|NA|TRBJ2-7
CASTPEWQGSTYEQYF
>TRBV11-3|NA|TRBJ2-7
CASTRGGEQYF
>TRBV7-8|NA|TRBJ2-7
CASANWDPRYEQYF
>TRBV6-5|TRBD1|TRBJ1-2
CASSQRTGEGYTF
>TRBV6-2/TRBV6-3|TRBD1|TRBJ2-4
CASSSDRVGNIQYF
>TRBV3-1/TRBV3-2|NA|TRBJ1-4
CASSPQSGNEKLFF
>TRBV14|TRBD1|TRBJ1-1
CASSPGQARMNTEAFF
>TRBV10-3|NA|TRBJ1-1
CAISEGQWNTEAFF
>TRBV3-1/TRBV3-2|TRBD1|TRBJ1-6
CASSQLGGNSPLHF
>TRBV6-6|NA|TRBJ2-1
CATKGDSYNEQFF
>TRBV30|NA|TRBJ1-5
CAWSVEKNQPQHF
>TRBV7-3|TRBD1|TRBJ2-7
CASSEGGQGVYEQYF
>TRBV19|NA|TRBJ2-1
CASSYRAIPYNEQFF
>TRBV6-5|TRBD2|TRBJ2-2
CASSPGLEYTGELFF
>TRBV19|NA|TRBJ2-7
CASSTQDSQEQYF
>TRBV3-1/TRBV3-2|TRBD1|TRBJ2-3
CASSQGQGFTDTQYF
>TRBV7-6|NA|TRBJ2-6
CASSARSGDGANVLTF
>TRBV19|NA|TRBJ1-2
CASSTSPAAAGQGYTF
>TRBV25-1|NA|TRBJ2-7
CASSESYEQYF
>TRBV2|NA|TRBJ1-6
CASNPDVRNSPLHF
>TRBV19|NA|TRBJ1-1
CASSRSKNTEAFF